The TCR beta chain described here comes from a study of blood T cell repertoires in COVID-19. As for the study in general: T cells, B-cell-depleted T cells, or PBMCs supplied cDNA or gDNA.

TCRdb keeps only in-frame clones here, not all; method: immunoSEQ multiplex PCR. This sample has some 140,000 clones; about four fifths occur once, and the top ten carry 5% to 6%. V lost 5 bases to trimming and J lost 7 bases, with 9 bases between them. Germline CDR1 reads MDHEN; CDR2 reads SYDVKM. There are 11 residues in the CDR3. The study drew participants aged roughly 18 to 95 years from roughly 25 US areas. Self-reported history from a screening survey and questionnaire set each donor's cohort. This sequence originates from a man aged 40-55 years with acute COVID-19. Material: PBMCs or T cells enriched from blood (not recorded which). The J gene is TRBJ2-7, the V gene TRBV28, with no clear D. In DNA form, the CDR3 reads TGTGCCAGCAGTCCCCACTTTGAGCAGTACTTC. It codes for CASSPHFEQYF.